These T cell receptor beta chains were read from a single sample in a study of T cell changes during pregnancy in multiple sclerosis. Clones were read by immunoSEQ multiplex PCR, and TCRdb kept only the in-frame ones, dropping some. The data hold under 85,000 clones, with about 93% observed a single time. This specimen consisted of CD4+ T cells from peripheral blood mononuclear cells, obtained in the second trimester of pregnancy. These receptors were taken from a female donor with multiple sclerosis, enrolled in a pregnancy study. The conserved cysteine and the conserved F or W are not part of the CDR3 here. Not every row has a clone size; where given, it reads once, few, many or a size class.

15	TRBV4-1	NA	ASSQDPWAGQTDTQY
13	TRBV6-5	NA	ASRGLGVWSSEQY
13	TRBV18	NA	ASSPNPGGGNEQF
13	TRBV11-2	NA	ASTLAQGLNTEAF
10	TRBV1	NA	TSSAITDTQY
11	TRBV7-2	NA	ASSARQNSPLH
13	TRBV30	NA	AWSSLAGRWETQY
10	TRBV28	NA	ASSPDRVGYT
14	TRBV5-1	NA	ASSLALSGSHHEQY
13	TRBV28	NA	ASSPPGVEPATQY
13	TRBV28	NA	ASSPGQGKGQPQH
13	TRBV5-6	once	ASSRGLAITDTQY
14	TRBV4-3	NA	ASSQDIGTGDYGYT
12	TRBV4-1	NA	ASSYRQGAGELF
13	TRBV5-3	NA	ARRVRGRAYNEQF
12	TRBV30	NA	AWHLRGDNSPLH
11	TRBV30	once	AWSQDSGNTIY
12	TRBV6-1	NA	ASSPRTYSDTQY
10	TRBV10-3	NA	AISERGETQY
11	TRBV6-5	NA	ASSPTGSYGYT
14	TRBV7-2	NA	ASRGDLDLGRETQY
12	TRBV19	once	ASSIQGGISEQY
15	TRBV7-6	NA	ASSLAGPGQGADEQY
10	TRBV28	NA	ASSLPGYEQY
14	TRBV7-9	NA	ASSLISEETHVKLF
12	TRBV19	NA	ASTSIGGNYGYT
12	TRBV15	NA	ATSPWGLNTEAF
14	TRBV6-1	NA	ASSGIGQGKIYEQY
16	TRBV18	NA	ASSPGLQGNPLNTEAF
13	TRBV30	few	AWSALTGVGNTIY